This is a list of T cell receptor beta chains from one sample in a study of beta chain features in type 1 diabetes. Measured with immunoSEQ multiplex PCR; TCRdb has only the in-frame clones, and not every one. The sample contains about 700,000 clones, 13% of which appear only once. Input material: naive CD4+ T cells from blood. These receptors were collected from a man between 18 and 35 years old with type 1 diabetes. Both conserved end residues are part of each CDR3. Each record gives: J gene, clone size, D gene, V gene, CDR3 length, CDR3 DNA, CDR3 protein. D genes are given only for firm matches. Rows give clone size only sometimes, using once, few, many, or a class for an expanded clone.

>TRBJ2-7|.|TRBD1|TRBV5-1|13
TGCGCCAGCAGCGCGGGACAGGGCTACGAGCAGTACTTC
CASSAGQGYEQYF
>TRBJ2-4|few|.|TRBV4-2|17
TGTGCCAGCAGCCAGATGACAGAGTCGCTAGCCAAAAACATTCAGTACTTC
CASSQMTESLAKNIQYF
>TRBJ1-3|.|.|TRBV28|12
TGTGCCAGCGCCCTCCGGGGAAACACCATATATTTT
CASALRGNTIYF
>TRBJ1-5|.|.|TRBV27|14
TGTGCCAGCAGTTTAAAACAGGGCAATCAGCCCCAGCATTTT
CASSLKQGNQPQHF
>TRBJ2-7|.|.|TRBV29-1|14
TGCAGCGTGGGGGGCCTCAAGGGGCTCCACGAGCAGTACTTC
CSVGGLKGLHEQYF
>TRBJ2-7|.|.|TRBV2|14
TGTGCCAGCAGGGGTAGCGAGAGGGGCGGGACGGTCCCATTC
CASRGSERGGTVPF
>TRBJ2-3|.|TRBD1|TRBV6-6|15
TGTGCCAGCAGCCCCGACAGGGGGTTGACAGATACGCAGTATTTT
CASSPDRGLTDTQYF
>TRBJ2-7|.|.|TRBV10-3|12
TGTGCCATCAGAACAGATACCTACGAGCAGTACTTC
CAIRTDTYEQYF
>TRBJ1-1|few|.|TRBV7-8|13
TGTGCCAGCAGCTTAGATATGAACACTGAAGCTTTCTTT
CASSLDMNTEAFF
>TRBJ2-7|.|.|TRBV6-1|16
TGTGCCAGCAGTGAAGGGTTGCCGGACAGCCCCTACGAGCAGTACTTC
CASSEGLPDSPYEQYF
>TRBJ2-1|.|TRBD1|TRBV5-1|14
TGCGCCAGCAGCGCGGGACAGGGGGCCGATGAGCAGTTCTTC
CASSAGQGADEQFF
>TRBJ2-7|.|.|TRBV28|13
TGTGCCAGCAGTTTACAGGGATCCTACGAGCAGTACTTC
CASSLQGSYEQYF
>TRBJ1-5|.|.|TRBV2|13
TGTGCCAGCACCGTTTATAGCAATCAGCCCCAGCATTTT
CASTVYSNQPQHF
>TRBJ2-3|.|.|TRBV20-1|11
TGCAGTGCTAGACAGCGGGATACGCAGTATTTT
CSARQRDTQYF
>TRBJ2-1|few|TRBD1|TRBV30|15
TGTGCCTGGAGTGTTAGGGACAGGGGCCACAATGAGCAGTTCTTC
CAWSVRDRGHNEQFF
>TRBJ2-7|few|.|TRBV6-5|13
TGTGCCAGCAGTTACTCGACAGCTTACGAGCAGTACTTC
CASSYSTAYEQYF
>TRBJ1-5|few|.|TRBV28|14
TGTGCCAGCAGGAGAGGGGGGCCCGGTCAGCCCCAGCATTTT
CASRRGGPGQPQHF
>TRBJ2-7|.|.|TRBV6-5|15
TGTGCCAGCAGCCAAACCCCGGGACAAAGCTACGAGCAGTACTTC
CASSQTPGQSYEQYF
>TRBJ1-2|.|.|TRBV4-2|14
TGTGCCAGCAGCCAACCCAAGGCCGGGGTCGGCTACACCTTC
CASSQPKAGVGYTF
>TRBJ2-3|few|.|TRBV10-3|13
TGTGCCATCAGTGAGTCGCCGGTGGATACGCAGTATTTT
CAISESPVDTQYF
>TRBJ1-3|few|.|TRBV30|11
TGTGCCTGGAAAGCTGGAAACACCATATATTTT
CAWKAGNTIYF
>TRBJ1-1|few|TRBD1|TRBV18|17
TGTGCCAGCTCACCTCGCCTAGGGGGCGCGATGAACACTGAAGCTTTCTTT
CASSPRLGGAMNTEAFF
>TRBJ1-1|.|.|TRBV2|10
TGTGCCAGCACCAAAGTGGAAGCTTTCTTT
CASTKVEAFF
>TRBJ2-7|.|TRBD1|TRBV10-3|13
TGTGCCATCAGGGGACAGCCCTCCTACGAGCAGTACTTC
CAIRGQPSYEQYF
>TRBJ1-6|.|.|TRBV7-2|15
TGTGCCAGCAGCACGGGAGGCTCCTATAATTCACCCCTCCACTTT
CASSTGGSYNSPLHF
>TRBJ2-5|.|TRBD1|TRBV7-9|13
TGTGCCAGCAGCCGGACAGGGAAAGAGACCCAGTACTTC
CASSRTGKETQYF
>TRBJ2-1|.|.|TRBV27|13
TGTGCCAGCAGTTTCCGCCAGCCAAATGAGCAGTTCTTC
CASSFRQPNEQFF
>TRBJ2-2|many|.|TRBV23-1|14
TGCGCCAGCCCAACGAAGAGCGACACCGGGGAGCTGTTTTTT
CASPTKSDTGELFF
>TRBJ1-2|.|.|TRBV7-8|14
TGTGCCAGCAGCACCTCCTTGGGGAGCTATGGCTACACCTTC
CASSTSLGSYGYTF